What follows is one T cell receptor (beta chain) and its context. Its specificity is not known. This sample stems from a study of cytomegalovirus exposure and HLA in healthy donors. Study findings and constraints: Several top significant clusters appeared, in a later analysis, to be linked to common viral pathogens.

The PCR was carried out with 60 Vbeta primers and 13 Jbeta primers. Generated by immunoSEQ multiplex PCR, the TCRdb table keeps only in-frame clones and is missing some. The sample shows approximately 120,000 clones, about three quarters of them seen only once. CDR3 size: 12 residues. The germline gives CDR1 SGHNT, CDR2 YYREEE (reference sequence). Trimming took 1 base from V and 9 from J, leaving 10 bases between them. The sequence came from a man under 40 in good health and CMV-seronegative. Sequencing was done on a sample of PBMCs. The rearrangement joins TRBV5-4 to TRBJ1-1; D possibly corresponds to TRBD1 (5 bases). This CDR3 reads CASSLPGVQAFF. DNA of the CDR3: TGTGCCAGCAGCTTGCCGGGGGTACAAGCTTTCTTT.